This T cell receptor beta chain comes out of a study of shared clonotypes between healthy human individuals. The data were produced by immunoSEQ multiplex PCR, yet TCRdb's version contains in-frame clones alone and is incomplete. The profile shows around 1,000,000 clones, roughly 80% of them singletons. Trimming cost V 1 base and J 4 bases; bases outside gene matches: 3. The germline V gene encodes CDR1 SGHTS and CDR2 YDEGEE. CDR3 length equals 14 residues. A word on this clone: The identical CDR3 is also encoded by other nucleotide sequences in the sample.

This receptor was taken from a man younger than 35 in good health. Some clones in this sample may be carry-over from other donors' samples. V and J are TRBV5-8 and TRBJ2-5, with TRBD1 identical over 8 bases. Material: memory CD4+ T cells from PBMCs. Sample subset: CD45RA-negative fraction. This CDR3 reads CASSLPDRGETQYF. The CDR3 DNA reads as TGTGCCAGCAGCTTGCCCGACAGGGGAGAGACCCAGTACTTC.